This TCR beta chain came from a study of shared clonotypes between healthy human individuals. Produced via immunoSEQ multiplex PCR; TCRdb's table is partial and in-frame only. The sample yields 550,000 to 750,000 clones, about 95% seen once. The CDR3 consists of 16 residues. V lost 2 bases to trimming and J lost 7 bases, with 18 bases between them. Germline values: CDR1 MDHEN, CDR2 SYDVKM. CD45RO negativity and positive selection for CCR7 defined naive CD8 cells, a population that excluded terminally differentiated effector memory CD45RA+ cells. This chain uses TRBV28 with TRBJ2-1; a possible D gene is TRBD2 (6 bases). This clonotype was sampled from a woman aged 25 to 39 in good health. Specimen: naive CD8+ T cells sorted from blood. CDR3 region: CASSLRGGASLNEQFF. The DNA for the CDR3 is TGTGCCAGCAGTTTAAGGGGAGGTGCTAGCTTGAATGAGCAGTTCTTC. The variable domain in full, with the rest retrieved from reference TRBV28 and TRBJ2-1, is DVKVTQSSRYLVKRTGEKVFLECVQDMDHENMFWYRQDPGLGLRLIYFSYDVKMKEKGDIPEGYSVSREKKERFSLILESASTNQTSMYLCASSLRGGASLNEQFFGPGTRLTVL.